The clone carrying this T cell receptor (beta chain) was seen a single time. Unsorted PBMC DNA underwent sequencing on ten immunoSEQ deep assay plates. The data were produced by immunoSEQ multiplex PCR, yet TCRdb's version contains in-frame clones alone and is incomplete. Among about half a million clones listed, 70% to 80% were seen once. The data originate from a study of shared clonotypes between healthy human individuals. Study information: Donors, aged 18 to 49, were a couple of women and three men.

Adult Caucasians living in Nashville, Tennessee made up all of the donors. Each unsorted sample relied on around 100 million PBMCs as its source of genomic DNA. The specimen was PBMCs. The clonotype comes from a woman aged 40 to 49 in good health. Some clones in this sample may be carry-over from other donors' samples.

CDR3 residues: CASSQTSLGTDTQYF. CDR3 bases: TGTGCCAGCAGCCAGACTAGCCTCGGCACAGATACGCAGTATTTT. This chain uses TRBV5-4 with TRBJ2-3; 7 positions match TRBD2. The V gene's germline CDR1 is SGHNT and CDR2 YYREEE (reference sequence). CDR3 length: 15 amino acids. Trimming at V came to 4 bases and at J to 1 base, leaving 6 bases not matched to a gene.